This TCR beta chain comes out of a study of blood T cells in healthy people across ages (dated by TCRdb to between 2015 and 2017). As for the study more broadly: In model experiments, template switching captured roughly one uniquely barcoded TCR beta cDNA molecule for every two T cells. The study measured age-related changes in TCR beta repertoire diversity using deep sequencing normalized with unique cDNA molecular identifiers. The donors were split into four age groups: young (average about 15 years), middle-aged (39), aged (over 55) and long-lived (over 75). The study analyzed two additional independent replicas of 1 million unique cDNA reads from the same blood draw for two donors, one aged 18 to 29 and one aged 80 or older. To avoid experimental bias, donors of different ages were distributed randomly across sequencing lanes.

Results and caveats for the whole study, not just this receptor: The CMV infection status of donors was not known, potentially confounding age-related changes in expanded clonotypes. Estimates of total diversity from one million sequenced T cells were regarded as lower bounds and underestimates. Compared with the aged group, more naive CD4+ T cells, fewer expanded clones and increased TCR diversity were shown by the long-lived group, suggesting age selection. Because profiling used bulk unsorted PBMCs, naive and antigen-experienced compartments could not be compared conclusively. The percentage of naive T cells measured by flow cytometry correlated strongly with observed TCR beta diversity. As age increased, observed TCR beta diversity per million T cells dropped in a roughly linear way, and a significant reduction was already evident by age roughly 40.

The library was built by means of 5' RACE. The instrument given in TCRdb is Illumina HiSeq 2500. A second PCR of about 7 to 12 cycles was run with a J-beta primer mix and a sample-barcoded 5' primer. Each TCR beta cDNA molecule received a unique molecular identifier from a template-switch 5' adaptor carrying 12 random nucleotides. Each sample yielded at least 2.5 million CDR3-containing paired-end reads. All of the RNA was converted into first-strand cDNA using the Mint cDNA synthesis kit, with a TRBC-specific oligonucleotide serving as the primer. After uracil-DNA glycosylase treatment, a first 18-cycle PCR used universal primers M1SS and BC2_uni_R on all cDNA. As for the original processing: For normalization, 1 million high-quality reads, each with a distinct molecular identifier, were randomly selected from each sample. Reads sharing molecular identifiers were discarded rather than binned into consensus sequences. MiTCR, set to a Q25 quality threshold and the strictest error-elimination algorithm, was used for CDR3 identification, clonotype clustering and error correction. A nonparametric unseen species model using Euler transformation provided a lower-bound estimate of total TCR beta diversity. TCRdb applied fastp at Q25 and MiXCR to the public reads, then kept only in-frame beta chains. Under each unique CDR3 protein, matching rows form one entry showing the most common genes and DNA. In this record, the V and J calls reflect TCRdb's handling and not the investigators' own analysis. The sample has more than 800,000 distinct CDR3 sequences on record, around 43% of them singletons. Under 20% of the sample lies in the top ten.

Donors were under 40 systemically healthy Caucasian individuals from Russia aged roughly 6 to 95 years. Each donor gave approximately 9.4 milliliters of peripheral blood, drawn into EDTA-treated Vacutainer tubes. Ficoll-Paque density-gradient centrifugation was used to isolate PBMCs, with at least 7 million per sample. Trizol reagent was used to extract total RNA from the PBMCs, yielding at least 6 micrograms per sample. For every donor, flow cytometry on a PBMC aliquot measured the percentage of naive CD45RAhigh/CD27high T cells. Clipping removes 6 bases from V and 5 bases from J, with 13 as the unmatched junction base count. The CDR3 sequence holds 16 residues, the cysteine and phenylalanine included. CDR3 DNA is the only sequence kept; it has 48 bases, read in frame from the first base. CDR1 MDHEN and CDR2 SYDVKM were looked up in the germline V gene. For this clonotype: What antigen it recognizes has not been identified. Nothing much larger sits one base from this clone, and base qualities are not available.

Input material: blood. The rearranged segments are TRBV28 and TRBJ1-5; 7 middle bases align to TRBD1. The sequence was collected from a woman aged 55-69 years in good health. CDR3 region: CASRTSSGDRYQPQHF. The nucleotide sequence is given as TGTGCCAGCAGGACATCTAGTGGGGACAGATATCAGCCCCAGCATTTT. The CDR3, completed at both ends by the reference TRBV28 and TRBJ1-5 genes, gives the full variable domain DVKVTQSSRYLVKRTGEKVFLECVQDMDHENMFWYRQDPGLGLRLIYFSYDVKMKEKGDIPEGYSVSREKKERFSLILESASTNQTSMYLCASRTSSGDRYQPQHFGDGTRLSIL.